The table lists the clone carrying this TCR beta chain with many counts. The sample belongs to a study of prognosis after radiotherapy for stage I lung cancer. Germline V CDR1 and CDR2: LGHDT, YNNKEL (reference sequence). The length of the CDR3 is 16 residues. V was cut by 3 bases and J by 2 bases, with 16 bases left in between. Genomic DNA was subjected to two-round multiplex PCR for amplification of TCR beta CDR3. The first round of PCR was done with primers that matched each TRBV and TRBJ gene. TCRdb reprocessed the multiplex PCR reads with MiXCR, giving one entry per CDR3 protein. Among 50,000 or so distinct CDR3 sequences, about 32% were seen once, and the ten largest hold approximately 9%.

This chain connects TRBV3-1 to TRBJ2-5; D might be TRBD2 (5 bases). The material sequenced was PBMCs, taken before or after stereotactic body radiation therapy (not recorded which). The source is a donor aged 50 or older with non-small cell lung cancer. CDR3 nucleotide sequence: TGTGCCAGCAGCCACTCGACTTTAGCGCCTCAAGAGACCCAGTACTTC. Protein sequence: CASSHSTLAPQETQYF.